The entry below gives a single TCR beta chain sequence along with its context. These data are taken from a study of blood T cell repertoires in COVID-19. At the level of the study: Collection of acute and convalescent COVID-19 samples took place in the United States, Italy and Spain.

Germline V lookup: CDR1 SNHLY, CDR2 FYNNEI. J was trimmed by 5 bases and V by 6 bases; bases with no gene match: 5. This CDR3 contains 13 residues. Assay: immunoSEQ multiplex PCR; the TCRdb copy retains only in-frame clones and omits some. Of about 110,000 clones in the sample, around 86% were seen once. The chain uses TRBV2 and TRBJ2-3; 7 nucleotides agree with TRBD2. The TCR sequence derives from a man aged 80 or over with acute or convalescent COVID-19. Sequencing was carried out using peripheral blood. This chain's CDR3 is CASRREQGDTQYF. The CDR3 region has the DNA TGTGCCAGCAGGCGGGAGCAGGGAGATACGCAGTATTTT.